This entry concerns a single T cell receptor beta chain. These data are taken from a study of blood T cell repertoires in COVID-19. As for the study in general: Acute and convalescent COVID-19 samples came from the United States, Italy and Spain. The analysed material was cDNA or gDNA that came from T cells, B-cell-depleted T cells, or PBMCs.

In the authors' workflow: Researchers report that nucleated cell counts were estimated from reference gene primer amplification. Sequenced by immunoSEQ multiplex PCR; TCRdb stores in-frame clones only, minus some. V and J calls and clone size are as listed in that table; D and trimming were resolved from the DNA. The sample yields 45,000 to 55,000 clones, about 83% seen once. The sequence came from a woman of 80 years or more with acute or convalescent COVID-19. The sequencing input was peripheral blood.

The CDR3 DNA follows: TGTGCCAGCTCACGTCTAGACGTCACAGATACGCAGTATTTT. Its protein product is CASSRLDVTDTQYF. V gene TRBV18 combines with J gene TRBJ2-3; D unclear. This CDR3 spans 14 amino acids. With 4 bases removed from V and 2 bases from J, the gap between germline ends came to 10 bases. Germline lookup yields CDR1 KGHSH and CDR2 LQKENI.